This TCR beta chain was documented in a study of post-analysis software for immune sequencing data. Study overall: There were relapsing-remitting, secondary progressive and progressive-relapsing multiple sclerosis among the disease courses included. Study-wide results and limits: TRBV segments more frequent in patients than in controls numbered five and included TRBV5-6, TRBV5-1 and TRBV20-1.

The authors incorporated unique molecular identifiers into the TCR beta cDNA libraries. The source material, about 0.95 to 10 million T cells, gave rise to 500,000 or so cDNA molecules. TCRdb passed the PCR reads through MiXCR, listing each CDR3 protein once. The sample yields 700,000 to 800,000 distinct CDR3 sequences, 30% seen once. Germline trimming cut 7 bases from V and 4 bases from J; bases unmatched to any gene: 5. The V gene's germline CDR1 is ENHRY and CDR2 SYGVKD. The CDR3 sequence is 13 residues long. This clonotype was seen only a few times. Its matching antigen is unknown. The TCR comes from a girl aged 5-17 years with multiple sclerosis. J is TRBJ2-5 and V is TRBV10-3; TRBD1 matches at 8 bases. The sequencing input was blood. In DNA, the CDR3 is TGTGCCATCAACCTAGGACAGGGAGAGACCCAGTACTTC. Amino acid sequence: CAINLGQGETQYF.